This TCR beta chain was captured by sequencing in a study of OX40 agonist ivuxolimab in advanced cancers. The wider study: Having had anti-PD-1, anti-PD-L1 or anti-CTLA-4 therapy before was allowed, and about 40% had some.

CDR3 size: 14 residues. Trimming cost V 4 bases and J 4 bases; bases outside gene matches: 3. Germline V gene sequence: CDR1 PRHDT, CDR2 FYEKMQ (reference sequence). Profiling relied on immunoSEQ multiplex PCR, and the TCRdb table lists in-frame clones only, not all of them. The sample includes about 82,000 clones, 91% of them seen just once. The sequences come from CD4+ or CD8+ T cells sorted from blood, collected in a trial of the OX40 agonist ivuxolimab. The TCR was taken from an adult with an advanced solid tumor such as melanoma, head and neck, liver or kidney cancer. V usage is TRBV13 and J usage is TRBJ1-3; 8 positions match TRBD1. The CDR3 is CASSSTGAGNTIYF. DNA for the CDR3: TGTGCCAGCAGCTCGACAGGGGCAGGAAACACCATATATTTT.